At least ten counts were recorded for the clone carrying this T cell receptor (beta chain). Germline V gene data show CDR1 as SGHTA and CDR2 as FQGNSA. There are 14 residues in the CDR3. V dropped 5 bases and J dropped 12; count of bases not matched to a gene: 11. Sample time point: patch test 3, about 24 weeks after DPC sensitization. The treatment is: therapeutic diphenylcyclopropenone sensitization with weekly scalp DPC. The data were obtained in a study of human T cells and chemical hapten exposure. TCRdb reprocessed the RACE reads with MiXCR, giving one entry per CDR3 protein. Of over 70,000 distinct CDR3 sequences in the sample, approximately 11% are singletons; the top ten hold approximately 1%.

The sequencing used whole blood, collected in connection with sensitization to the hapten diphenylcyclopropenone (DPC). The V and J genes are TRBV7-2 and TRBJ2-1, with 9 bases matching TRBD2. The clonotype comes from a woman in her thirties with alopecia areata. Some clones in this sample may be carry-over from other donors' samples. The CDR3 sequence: CASSPTQRGVGQFF. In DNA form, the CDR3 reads TGTGCCAGCAGCCCAACTCAGCGGGGGGTTGGGCAGTTCTTC.